The subject of this entry is one T cell receptor beta chain. Specified time point: persistent/refractory GD, antithyroid drugs over 5 years with positive TRAb. The TCR library used RNA extracted from PBMCs. This entry is derived from a study of regulatory T cells in long-lasting Graves disease. For TCR beta, libraries came from iRepertoire HTBI primers and Arm-PCR of CDR3 regions. In TCRdb, the multiplex PCR reads were re-called with MiXCR into one record per CDR3 protein. The table lists 400,000 to 500,000 distinct CDR3 sequences, less than 25% of them singletons. The receptor was isolated from a female donor with Graves disease. The source was peripheral blood mononuclear cells (PBMCs), collected when the disease was refractory, from a patient treated with antithyroid drugs.

CDR3 residues: CASTPPLHF. CDR3 bases: TGTGCCTCCACCCCCCCCCTCCACTTT. The chain combines TRBV28 with TRBJ1-6; D is unresolved. V was shortened by 11 bases and J by 13 bases, with 9 bases between the two germline ends. Germline V gene data show CDR1 as MDHEN and CDR2 as SYDVKM. CDR3 size: 9 residues.